What follows are 28 T cell receptor beta chains derived from one specimen sequenced in a study of T cells after yellow fever vaccination. TCRdb called the 5' RACE reads again in MiXCR, with one record for every CDR3 protein. The sample holds 300,000 to 450,000 distinct CDR3 sequences, roughly 8% seen once. Sequenced here: PBMCs, sampled around 45 days after the first yellow fever vaccination. These receptors were collected from a man aged 18 to 29 who received the YFV17D yellow fever vaccine.

On this clonotype itself: At one end, the junction sequence differs from germline, possibly due to a read error. The CDR3 region is CSARVLGLEAF. The CDR3 coding sequence is TGCAGTGCTAGAGTTCTGGGGCTCGAGGCCTTC. The V call is TRBV20-1, the J call TRBJ1-2, with a weak D call TRBD1 (5 bases). Germline-derived CDR1 and CDR2 are DFQATT and SNEGSKA (reference sequence). The CDR3 runs 11 residues.

This clonotype was seen only a few times. The chain combines TRBV5-4 with TRBJ1-5; D uncertain. The germline V gene has CDR1 SGHNT and CDR2 YYREEE (reference sequence). Between the trimmed V and J ends, which lost 0 bases and 5 bases, there was a span of 6 bases. CDR3 length equals 13 residues. CDR3 DNA sequence: TGTGCCAGCAGCTTGGATCCGGATCAGCCCCAGCATTTT. Protein: CASSLDPDQPQHF.

The chain joins TRBV19 to TRBJ2-5, with a weak D call TRBD2 (7 bases). Looked up from germline, CDR1 is LNHDA and CDR2 is SQIVND (reference sequence). CDR3 length: 15 residues. Trimming left V 7 bases short and J 5 bases short, with 20 bases between. The CDR3 here is CASTRGGNQGETQYF. The CDR3 DNA sequence: TGTGCCAGTACGAGGGGGGGAAACCAAGGGGAGACCCAGTACTTC.

This clonotype was counted only a few times. The rearrangement joins TRBV7-2 to TRBJ2-5, with 10 bases matching TRBD1. Losses at the gene ends were 3 bases for V and 4 bases for J; bases not matched to a gene: 5. The length of the CDR3 is 15 residues. Germline V CDR1 and CDR2: SGHTA, FQGNSA. CDR3 sequence reads: CASSFSGTGAETQYF. As DNA, the CDR3 is TGTGCCAGCAGCTTCTCCGGGACAGGGGCAGAGACCCAGTACTTC.

In this sample, this clonotype turned up many times. The chain links TRBV5-1 to TRBJ2-2; D is possibly TRBD1 or TRBD2 (5 bases each). Trimming cost V 2 bases and J 5 bases, with 13 bases left between them. The germline V gene has CDR1 SGHRS and CDR2 YFSETQ. This CDR3 spans 15 amino acids. This chain's CDR3 is CASSFPQGDTGELFF. The CDR3 bases are TGCGCCAGCAGCTTCCCTCAGGGAGATACCGGGGAGCTGTTTTTT.

The V and J genes are TRBV9 and TRBJ2-1; D is perhaps TRBD2 (5 bases). Germline CDR1 reads SGDLS; CDR2 reads YYNGEE. The V end lost 0 bases, the J end lost 10 bases, and 14 bases lay between the germline ends. The CDR3 is made up of 14 amino acids. CDR3 nucleotide sequence: TGTGCCAGCAGCGTAGCTAGCCTCCTGGGGGAGCAGTTCTTC. Its translation: CASSVASLLGEQFF.

This clonotype appeared a few times. The genes are TRBV7-2 and TRBJ1-1, with D perhaps matching TRBD1 (5 bases). Germline lookup yields CDR1 SGHTA and CDR2 FQGNSA. This CDR3 contains 17 residues. Trimming stripped 2 bases from V and 1 base from J, with 17 bases between. The CDR3: CASSLFSIGTGNTEAFF. The CDR3 region has the DNA TGTGCCAGCAGCTTATTTTCTATTGGGACGGGGAACACTGAAGCTTTCTTT.

The genes are TRBV6-2 or TRBV6-3 and TRBJ2-7; tentative D call: TRBD1 (5 bases). The CDR3 spans 13 residues. Trimming took 7 bases from V and 0 from J, leaving 10 bases between them. CDR1 is MNHEY and CDR2 is SVGEGT in the germline V gene. DNA of the CDR3: TGTGCCAGCAAGACAGTTATCTCCTACGAGCAGTACTTC. Translation gives CASKTVISYEQYF.

The CDR3 spells CASSLGYDRSGEAFF. Here the CDR3 DNA reads TGCGCCAGCAGCTTGGGATATGACAGAAGCGGAGAAGCTTTCTTT. The chain links TRBV5-1 to TRBJ1-1, with D perhaps TRBD1 (5 bases). CDR3 size: 15 residues. The germline V gene has CDR1 SGHRS and CDR2 YFSETQ. Trimming took 0 bases from V and 8 from J, leaving 17 bases between them.

This clonotype has only a few counts. The chain is built from TRBV5-5 and TRBJ1-5, with unresolved D. With 4 bases removed from V and 7 bases from J, the gap between germline ends came to 12 bases. The length of the CDR3 is 13 residues. CDR1 and CDR2 (germline): SGHKS, YYEKEE (reference sequence). CDR3 protein: CASSGPTSQPQHF. The CDR3 region has the DNA TGTGCCAGCAGCGGACCCACGTCGCAGCCCCAGCATTTT.

In this sample, this clonotype turned up many times. The genes are TRBV7-2 and TRBJ2-3, with D unresolved. The CDR3 has 13 residues. Trimming stripped 5 bases from V and 0 bases from J, with 6 bases between. Per germline, CDR1 SGHTA and CDR2 FQGNSA. CDR3 loop: CASSPYSTDTQYF. The CDR3 nucleotides read TGTGCCAGCAGCCCCTATAGCACAGATACGCAGTATTTT.

In this sample, this clonotype turned up a few times. The chain couples TRBV7-9 to TRBJ1-2, with D uncertain. Trimming took off 1 base at V and 0 bases at J, with 9 bases between the two ends. Germline V CDR1 and CDR2: SEHNR, FQNEAQ (reference sequence). This CDR3 region has 15 residues. The CDR3 DNA is TGTGCCAGCAGCTTAGGGTGGAACCCTAACTATGGCTACACCTTC. Protein: CASSLGWNPNYGYTF.

This rearrangement joins TRBV25-1 to TRBJ1-1; tentative D call: TRBD1 (6 bases). V lost 4 bases to trimming and J lost 5 bases, with 14 bases between them. Per germline, CDR1 MGHDK and CDR2 SYGVNS. This CDR3 region has 14 residues. CDR3 sequence (DNA): TGTGCCAGCAGTGTAACAGGGAAGGGGACTGAAGCTTTCTTT. Its translation: CASSVTGKGTEAFF. Using reference TRBV25-1 and TRBJ1-1 for the parts outside the CDR3, the full variable domain is EADIYQTPRYLVIGTGKKITLECSQTMGHDKMYWYQQDPGMELHLIHYSYGVNSTEKGDLSSESTVSRIRTEHFPLTLESARPSHTSQYLCASSVTGKGTEAFFGQGTRLTVV.

V usage is TRBV5-1 and J usage is TRBJ1-1; possible D gene TRBD1, 5 bases. With 6 bases removed from V and 0 bases from J, the gap between germline ends came to 15 bases. Germline CDR1 is SGHRS and CDR2 is YFSETQ. This CDR3 region has 15 residues. CDR3 in amino acids: CASTAYGGLNTEAFF. CDR3 in DNA: TGCGCCAGCACAGCTTATGGGGGTCTGAACACTGAAGCTTTCTTT.

This clonotype was observed a handful of times. The chain is built from TRBV6-1 and TRBJ1-1; D ambiguous. From germline, CDR1 is MNHNS and CDR2 SASEGT. V was trimmed by 4 bases and J by 7 bases, leaving 13 bases between them. The CDR3 runs 13 residues. The CDR3 nucleotides are TGTGCCAGCAGTGGCCCCTCTTGGGATGAAGCTTTCTTT. Protein: CASSGPSWDEAFF.

In this sample, this clonotype turned up a few times. This chain uses TRBV18 with TRBJ2-6; tentatively, D is TRBD1 (6 bases). CDR3 length: 16 amino acids. The V and J ends lost 6 bases and 0 bases respectively, with 12 bases between them. Germline V lookup: CDR1 KGHSH, CDR2 LQKENI. The DNA of the CDR3 is TGTGCCAGCTCCGGACAGAATTACTCTGGGGCCAACGTCCTGACTTTC. Protein sequence: CASSGQNYSGANVLTF.

This clonotype came up a few times. The genes are TRBV20-1 and TRBJ1-1; no reliable D call. The V gene's germline CDR1 is DFQATT and CDR2 SNEGSKA (reference sequence). The CDR3 contains 13 residues. The germline V and J ends were trimmed by 0 bases and 4 bases, with 9 bases remaining between them. CDR3 amino acids: CSARDPGGTEAFF. The CDR3 DNA follows: TGCAGTGCTAGAGATCCGGGTGGCACTGAAGCTTTCTTT.

This chain connects TRBV29-1 to TRBJ1-1; D ambiguous. CDR3 length: 14 amino acids. V was trimmed by 3 bases and J by 6 bases, leaving 17 bases between them. The V gene's germline CDR1 is SQVTM and CDR2 ANQGSEA. For the CDR3, the DNA is TGCAGCGTTGATTTCAAACTTCGGGTTTCTGAAGCTTTCTTT. It yields the protein CSVDFKLRVSEAFF.

This clonotype was picked up many times. The rearrangement links TRBV5-1 to TRBJ2-1; 10 bases align to TRBD1. The V segment lost 4 bases and the J segment 15 bases; nucleotides outside the gene matches: 10. Germline V lookup: CDR1 SGHRS, CDR2 YFSETQ. The CDR3 totals 13 residues. CDR3 DNA: TGCGCCAGCAGCAGGGGGACAGGGGAGTTGTGGTTCTTC. Protein sequence: CASSRGTGELWFF.

This clonotype was counted only a few times. This sequence joins TRBV3-1 and TRBJ1-2, with unresolved D. Per the germline V gene, CDR1 is LGHDT and CDR2 is YNNKEL (reference sequence). The CDR3 totals 15 residues. Trimming removed 3 bases from V and 0 bases from J, with 11 bases in between. CDR3 nucleotides: TGTGCCAGCAGCCACCTGGGTCCCGCTAACTATGGCTACACCTTC. Protein product: CASSHLGPANYGYTF.

This clonotype has more than one count but fewer than ten. This sequence joins TRBV6-5 and TRBJ1-3; 9 bases map to TRBD1. The V gene end was trimmed by 4 bases and the J gene end by 0 bases; junction bases not matched to a gene: 10. The germline V gene has CDR1 MNHEY and CDR2 SVGAGI. The CDR3 runs to 18 residues. The CDR3 region is CASSSNPGQGDSGNTIYF. Here the CDR3 DNA reads TGTGCCAGCAGTTCCAACCCGGGACAGGGCGACTCTGGAAACACCATATATTTT.

This clonotype was found a few times. As DNA, the CDR3 is TGTGCCAGCAGTGTGATGCAGGGGAGGGAAAAACTGTTTTTT. Protein sequence: CASSVMQGREKLFF. V gene TRBV12-3 or TRBV12-4 combines with J gene TRBJ1-4, with D perhaps TRBD1 (6 bases). V dropped 5 bases and J dropped 8 bases, with 15 bases sitting between them. The CDR3 spans 14 residues.

This clonotype was seen a handful of times. This chain uses TRBV5-1 with TRBJ2-5; 9 bases agree with TRBD2. Germline V gene data show CDR1 as SGHRS and CDR2 as YFSETQ. The CDR3 contains 14 residues. After removal of 2 bases from V and 7 bases from J, the junction contained 6 bases not matched to a gene. This chain's CDR3 is CASSFWTSVGTQYF. CDR3 nucleotides: TGCGCCAGCAGCTTCTGGACTAGCGTGGGGACCCAGTACTTC.

CDR3 region: CAITGAPSTDTQYF. The CDR3 bases are TGTGCCATCACAGGTGCCCCTAGCACAGATACGCAGTATTTT. The chain carries TRBV10-3 and TRBJ2-3, with D unclear. V shed 7 bases and J shed 0 bases, with 11 bases lying between them. The germline V gene encodes CDR1 ENHRY and CDR2 SYGVKD. CDR3 length: 14 amino acids.

This chain uses TRBV21-1 with TRBJ2-6; no DNA check was done on the table's D call, TRBD1. TRBV21-1 is shown as a pseudogene. The CDR3 consists of 18 residues. CDR3 nucleotides: TGTGCCAGCGAAATGTCCGGACAGGCCTTTTCTGGGGCCAACGTCCTGACTTTC. Amino acids: CASEMSGQAFSGANVLTF.

This clonotype was counted between two and nine times. The chain links TRBV19 to TRBJ1-5; TRBD1 is a possible D gene (6 bases). Trimming stripped 5 bases from V and 2 bases from J, with 16 bases between. The CDR3 is 16 residues long. Germline V lookup: CDR1 LNHDA, CDR2 SQIVND (reference sequence). The CDR3 spells CASSGWGQGGNQPQHF. Written as DNA, the CDR3 is TGTGCCAGTAGTGGATGGGGGCAGGGTGGCAATCAGCCCCAGCATTTT. Filled out from reference TRBV19 and TRBJ1-5, the complete variable domain reads DGGITQSPKYLFRKEGQNVTLSCEQNLNHDAMYWYRQDPGQGLRLIYYSQIVNDFQKGDIAEGYSVSREKKESFPLTVTSAQKNPTAFYLCASSGWGQGGNQPQHFGDGTRLSIL.

This clonotype occurred a few times. The chain has TRBV4-3 and TRBJ1-1; D is unresolved. The ends were cut back, 6 bases at V and 0 bases at J, with 8 bases in the middle. The CDR3 spans 13 residues. From germline, CDR1 is LGHNA and CDR2 YSLEER. CDR3 sequence reads: CASRLRVNTEAFF. CDR3 nucleotide sequence: TGCGCCAGCAGACTTCGGGTGAACACTGAAGCTTTCTTT.

V and J are TRBV7-9 and TRBJ1-6; D unresolved. This CDR3 comprises 15 residues. Trimming cost V 4 bases and J 4 bases, with 11 bases left between them. CDR1 and CDR2 (germline): SEHNR, FQNEAQ (reference sequence). The CDR3 region is CASSSGGVYNSPLHF. CDR3 nucleotide sequence: TGTGCCAGCAGCTCCGGCGGGGTGTATAATTCACCCCTCCACTTT.